Sequencing of this TCR beta chain was carried out in a study of blood T cell repertoires in COVID-19. As for the study in general: The cDNA or gDNA used as material had been derived from T cells, B-cell-depleted T cells, or PBMCs.

In the original processing: By means of reference gene primer amplification, nucleated cell counts were estimated. TCRdb keeps only in-frame clones here, not all; method: immunoSEQ multiplex PCR. That table supplies the V and J calls and clone size; D and trimming were determined from the DNA. The data contain 300,000 to 450,000 clones, 88% of them singletons. This study enrolled people aged 18 to 89 from about two dozen US geographic areas. Donors in Cohort 3 who had recovered were those with two negative PCRs, healthcare professional clearance, or resolution of their symptoms. CDR3 size: 15 residues. V was pared by 0 bases and J by 8 bases, with 16 bases between.

The receptor was derived from a woman in her late teens or twenties who had recovered from COVID-19. Sequences were obtained from PBMCs or T cells enriched from blood (not recorded which). The rearrangement links TRBV23-1 to TRBJ1-2; a possible D gene is TRBD1 (6 bases). TRBV23-1 is labeled an ORF, and its function is uncertain. In DNA form, the CDR3 reads TGCGCCAGCAGTCAATCGAGAACAGGGCGACGCGGCTACACCTTC. Translation: CASSQSRTGRRGYTF.